Described below is a single T cell receptor beta chain sequence and its context. This specimen comes from a study of blood T cell repertoires in COVID-19. Germline V gene sequence: CDR1 GTSNPN, CDR2 SVGIG (reference sequence). Trimming pared 2 bases from V and 10 bases from J, leaving 23 bases between. The CDR3 sequence is 15 residues long. TCRdb keeps only in-frame clones here, not all; method: immunoSEQ multiplex PCR. Seen here are 300,000 to 400,000 clones, 88% observed once, and the top ten hold 5.5% to 7.5%. The sequenced sample consisted of peripheral blood. V usage is TRBV30 and J usage is TRBJ1-1; possibly TRBD1 for D (6 bases). The receptor comes from a woman in her sixties or seventies with COVID-19, enrolled during active disease. CDR3 bases: TGTGCCTGGAGTTTTACTTCCCCGGGACAAAGTGCAGCTTTCTTT. Its protein product is CAWSFTSPGQSAAFF. Supplemented by reference TRBV30 and TRBJ1-1, the full variable domain reads SQTIHQWPATLVQPVGSPLSLECTVEGTSNPNLYWYRQAAGRGLQLLFYSVGIGQISSEVPQNLSASRPQDRQFILSSKKLLLSDSGFYLCAWSFTSPGQSAAFFGQGTRLTVV.